The following is a TCR beta chain sequence with its context. The repertoire was sequenced with immunoSEQ multiplex PCR; TCRdb's copy has only in-frame clones and lacks some. The table lists fewer than 350,000 clones, approximately 86% of them singletons, with around 13% in the top ten. The entry originates in a study of blood T cell repertoires in COVID-19. Study context: Samples representing acute and convalescent COVID-19 were sourced from the United States, Italy and Spain. The cDNA or gDNA used as material had been derived from T cells, B-cell-depleted T cells, or PBMCs.

During active infection, Seattle patients enrolled and were then monitored through disease. The CDR3 has 14 residues. The V end lost 0 bases, the J end lost 4 bases, and 10 bases lay between the germline ends. From germline, CDR1 is SGHKS and CDR2 YYEKEE (reference sequence). Sequencing was done on a sample of peripheral blood. The sequence derives from a woman aged 70-85 years with COVID-19, enrolled during active disease. The chain carries TRBV5-5 and TRBJ1-2, with a possible D match to TRBD1 (6 bases). CDR3 region: CASSLGGPFYGYTF. CDR3 DNA: TGTGCCAGCAGCTTGGGGGGGCCTTTCTATGGCTACACCTTC. The full variable domain, with the rest looked up from reference TRBV5-5 and TRBJ1-2, is DAGVTQSPTHLIKTRGQQVTLRCSPISGHKSVSWYQQVLGQGPQFIFQYYEKEERGRGNFPDRFSARQFPNYSSELNVNALLLGDSALYLCASSLGGPFYGYTFGSGTRLTVV.